These T cell receptor beta chains were read from a single sample in a study of blood T cell repertoires in COVID-19. Some clones are missing from TCRdb's copy, which holds only in-frame ones; the method was immunoSEQ multiplex PCR. This sample has about 250,000 clones; around 84% occur once, and the top ten carry 1.5% to 2%. Sequencing input: PBMCs or T cells enriched from blood (not recorded which). These receptor sequences come from a man in his forties who had recovered from COVID-19. CDR3s include the opening cysteine and the closing phenylalanine or tryptophan. Each record gives: J gene, D gene, clone size, V gene, CDR3 DNA, CDR3 protein. D genes are given only for firm matches. Some rows have no size entry. The others give once, few or many, or a class for an expanded clone.

>TRBJ2-5|NA|few|TRBV4-1
TGCGCCAGCAGCCTCCCACGGGACCAAGAGACCCAGTACTTC
CASSLPRDQETQYF
>TRBJ2-7|NA|NA|TRBV6-5
TGTGCCAGCTCATGGGGGCGCTACGAGCAGTACTTC
CASSWGRYEQYF
>TRBJ2-7|NA|NA|TRBV3-1/TRBV3-2
TGTGCCAGCAGCCAAGATCTGGGCAGGGCCTACGAGCAGTACTTC
CASSQDLGRAYEQYF
>TRBJ2-7|TRBD1|NA|TRBV7-2
TGTGCCAGCAGCTTATGGCAGGGGGCCTACGAGCAGTACTTC
CASSLWQGAYEQYF
>TRBJ1-3|NA|NA|TRBV6-1
TGTGCCAGCAGTGAATCATCTGGTACCTATGGAAACACCATATATTTT
CASSESSGTYGNTIYF
>TRBJ1-1|NA|few|TRBV11-3
TGTGCCAGCAGCTTAAGAGGAGGGGCTGCTTTCTTT
CASSLRGGAAFF
>TRBJ2-5|TRBD1|NA|TRBV18
TGTGCCAGCTCGCCTGGACAGGCCCAAGAGACCCAGTACTTC
CASSPGQAQETQYF
>TRBJ2-7|TRBD2|NA|TRBV4-3
TGCGCCAGCAGCCGGGCTGAGGGACTAGCCTACGAGCAGTACTTC
CASSRAEGLAYEQYF
>TRBJ2-5|NA|NA|TRBV12-3/TRBV12-4
TGTGCCAGCAGTTTAGGCGACACGGAGACCCAGTACTTC
CASSLGDTETQYF
>TRBJ2-5|NA|NA|TRBV6-5
TGTGCCAGCAGCGTACCGGGCCAAGAGACCCAGTACTTC
CASSVPGQETQYF
>TRBJ1-1|NA|NA|TRBV6-5
TGTGCCAGCAGTCCTGTCCCGAACACTGAAGCTTTCTTT
CASSPVPNTEAFF
>TRBJ2-3|NA|NA|TRBV19
TGTGCCAGTAGTATAACCCCCGCCCCGGGGACAGATACGCAGTATTTT
CASSITPAPGTDTQYF
>TRBJ1-2|TRBD1|NA|TRBV3-1/TRBV3-2
TGTGCCAGCAGCCCCTGGGACAGCCAAAACTATGGCTACACCTTC
CASSPWDSQNYGYTF
>TRBJ2-3|TRBD2|NA|TRBV27
TGTGCCAGCAGTTGGACTCGACTAGCGGGGGGGCGGAGAGATACGCAGTATTTT
CASSWTRLAGGRRDTQYF
>TRBJ1-2|NA|NA|TRBV2
TGTGCCAGCAGTGAAGGCAGGGGAGTTGACTACACCTTC
CASSEGRGVDYTF
>TRBJ2-2|TRBD2|NA|TRBV7-9
TGTGCCAGCAGACCTACTAGCGGGAGGGCCGCCGGGGAGCTGTTTTTT
CASRPTSGRAAGELFF
>TRBJ1-5|TRBD1|NA|TRBV6-5
TGTGCCAGCAGCAACAGGGGAGGTGACAATCAGCCCCAGCATTTT
CASSNRGGDNQPQHF
>TRBJ2-3|TRBD2|NA|TRBV11-3
TGTGCCAGCAGCTTAGCGGGGGGGTCGTATACGCAGTATTTT
CASSLAGGSYTQYF